This T cell receptor (beta chain) was sequenced during a study of cytomegalovirus exposure and HLA in healthy donors. Trimming removed 5 bases from V and 0 bases from J; junction bases left unmatched: 2. Germline-derived CDR1 and CDR2 are SGHDT and YYEEEE. The CDR3 extends over 14 amino acids. It was with 60 Vbeta and 13 Jbeta primers that the PCR ran. The data were produced by immunoSEQ multiplex PCR, yet TCRdb's version contains in-frame clones alone and is incomplete. The data hold about 190,000 clones, with almost 75% observed a single time. The chain links TRBV5-6 to TRBJ2-7; 10 bases line up with TRBD1. What was sequenced was PBMCs. This receptor was taken from a woman in her 30s in good health and CMV-seropositive. The CDR3 here is CASRRTGGSYEQYF. For the CDR3, the DNA is TGTGCCAGCAGGCGGACAGGGGGCTCCTACGAGCAGTACTTC.